Following are 28 T cell receptor beta chains from one sample sequenced in a study of graft-versus-host responses after intestinal transplantation. Profiling relied on immunoSEQ multiplex PCR, and the TCRdb table lists in-frame clones only, not all of them. This table has around 110,000 clones, more than 85% appearing once. No antigen is known for these receptors. This sample comprised unstimulated CD8+ T cells sorted from spleen or lymph node cells, obtained before transplant. The source is a human donor who was the organ donor for an intestinal transplant.

The CDR3 coding sequence is TGTGCCAGCAGCTCCGGACCGAACAATCAGCCCCAGCATTTT. Its translation is CASSSGPNNQPQHF. The chain employs TRBV11-1 and TRBJ1-5; the D is unclear. Germline values: CDR1 SGHAT, CDR2 FQDESV (reference sequence). The CDR3 length is 14 residues. Trimming removed 4 bases from V and 3 bases from J, with 10 bases in between.

The rearrangement joins TRBV30 to TRBJ2-1; 8 bases line up with TRBD2. Germline CDR1 GTSNPN, CDR2 SVGIG (reference sequence). V was pared by 1 base and J by 4 bases, with 0 bases of the junction left unmatched. The CDR3 contains 13 residues. The DNA for the CDR3 is TGTGCCTGGAGTGCGGGAGGGTACAATGAGCAGTTCTTC. It yields the protein CAWSAGGYNEQFF.

The V gene is TRBV5-6, the J gene TRBJ2-1; TRBD2 is a possible D gene (6 bases). This CDR3 is 16 amino acids long. Trimming removed 0 bases from V and 8 bases from J, with 18 bases in between. From germline, CDR1 is SGHDT and CDR2 YYEEEE. CDR3 sequence: CASSLAGAGTLDEQFF. DNA of the CDR3: TGTGCCAGCAGCTTGGCCGGGGCGGGAACGCTCGATGAGCAGTTCTTC.

The rearrangement links TRBV29-1 to TRBJ1-2; tentatively, D is TRBD1 (5 bases). The CDR3 has 14 residues. Germline-derived CDR1 and CDR2 are SQVTM and ANQGSEA. V gave up 2 bases and J gave up 5 bases, with 15 bases separating them. The CDR3 DNA follows: TGCAGCGTTGAACAGGGCCCCGCCTATTATGGCTACACCTTC. Translated: CSVEQGPAYYGYTF.

The V call is TRBV6-6, the J call TRBJ1-5; D is ambiguous. CDR1 is MNHNY and CDR2 is SVGAGI in the germline V gene (reference sequence). Deletions cut 4 bases from V and 7 bases from J, with 8 bases between. The CDR3 consists of 12 residues. CDR3 nucleotide sequence: TGTGCCAGCAGTTCAGGCGACCAGCCCCAGCATTTT. The encoded protein is CASSSGDQPQHF.

This clone was observed a few times. This rearrangement joins TRBV2 to TRBJ1-2; D ambiguous. Germline CDR1 SNHLY, CDR2 FYNNEI. Trimming removed 8 bases at V and 8 bases at J, with 3 bases between. The CDR3 contains 8 residues. The DNA of the CDR3 is TGTGCCAGCTACGGCTACACCTTC. Translated, it gives CASYGYTF.

This clone occurred a few times. The V and J genes are TRBV10-2 and TRBJ2-7; a possible D gene is TRBD2 (5 bases). Trimming took off 7 bases at V and 6 bases at J, with 16 bases between the two ends. This CDR3 is 13 amino acids long. Germline loops: CDR1 WSHSY, CDR2 SAAADI. CDR3 amino acids: CASIREPSGEQYF. The CDR3 DNA sequence: TGCGCCAGCATTCGGGAACCTTCAGGCGAGCAGTACTTC.

The V call is TRBV5-1, the J call TRBJ1-2; D unresolved. The CDR3 consists of 12 residues. V lost 0 bases, J lost 8 bases, and 8 bases lay in between. Germline loops: CDR1 SGHRS, CDR2 YFSETQ. The CDR3 DNA is TGCGCCAGCAGCTTGGTAGGAGGGGGCTACACCTTC. Its protein product is CASSLVGGGYTF. The full variable domain, with the rest looked up from reference TRBV5-1 and TRBJ1-2, is KAGVTQTPRYLIKTRGQQVTLSCSPISGHRSVSWYQQTPGQGLQFLFEYFSETQRNKGNFPGRFSGRQFSNSRSEMNVSTLELGDSALYLCASSLVGGGYTFGSGTRLTVV.

This chain uses TRBV6-5 with TRBJ2-2; D is uncertain. The germline V gene has CDR1 MNHEY and CDR2 SVGAGI. V was trimmed by 5 bases and J by 6 bases, leaving 13 bases between them. The CDR3 is 14 amino acids. Here the CDR3 DNA reads TGTGCCAGCAGTGTTGGGATCCACGCCGGGGAGCTGTTTTTT. Its translation is CASSVGIHAGELFF.

The chain is built from TRBV5-6 and TRBJ2-7; 7 positions match TRBD1. V dropped 0 bases and J dropped 0; count of bases not matched to a gene: 6. The CDR3 consists of 16 residues. Germline V gene lookup returns CDR1 SGHDT and CDR2 YYEEEE. The CDR3 DNA is TGTGCCAGCAGCTTGGAAACAGGGGCTATCTCCTACGAGCAGTACTTC. Amino acids: CASSLETGAISYEQYF.

The rearrangement joins TRBV9 to TRBJ2-2, with 9 positions matching TRBD2. Germline loops: CDR1 SGDLS, CDR2 YYNGEE. CDR3 length equals 15 residues. Unmatched junction bases numbered 5, after V lost 2 bases and J lost 6 bases. In DNA, the CDR3 is TGTGCCAGCAGCGTTATAGCGGGAGTGGCCGGGGAGCTGTTTTTT. Translated: CASSVIAGVAGELFF.

This rearrangement joins TRBV28 to TRBJ2-2, with no clear D. This CDR3 region has 16 residues. Trimming pared 6 bases from V and 6 bases from J, leaving 20 bases between. Germline CDR1 reads MDHEN; CDR2 reads SYDVKM. CDR3 in amino acids: CASSPQRSRWAGELFF. Here the CDR3 DNA reads TGTGCCAGCAGCCCACAGAGGAGCCGTTGGGCCGGGGAGCTGTTTTTT.

The chain joins TRBV29-1 to TRBJ2-2; D ambiguous. V lost 8 bases, J lost 5 bases, and 12 bases lay in between. Germline lookup yields CDR1 SQVTM and CDR2 ANQGSEA. The CDR3 runs to 12 residues. CDR3 residues: CSLLLGTGELFF. The CDR3 DNA reads as TGCAGCTTACTACTGGGAACCGGGGAGCTGTTTTTT.

The chain employs TRBV6-5 and TRBJ2-1, with 14 bases fitting TRBD2. The CDR3 is 15 amino acids. Germline CDR1 reads MNHEY; CDR2 reads SVGAGI. V lost 2 bases and J lost 9; bases outside the gene matches: 3. In DNA, the CDR3 is TGTGCCAGCAGTTACGGGACTAGCGGGAGCGGTGAGCAGTTCTTC. This gives the protein CASSYGTSGSGEQFF.

This chain joins TRBV5-1 and TRBJ2-1; tentatively, D is TRBD2 (6 bases). Per the germline V gene, CDR1 is SGHRS and CDR2 is YFSETQ. V was trimmed by 4 bases and J by 5 bases, leaving 13 bases between them. The CDR3 runs to 14 residues. The CDR3 loop is CASSGDASDNEQFF. CDR3 bases: TGCGCCAGCAGCGGGGATGCTAGCGACAATGAGCAGTTCTTC.

The chain carries TRBV4-1 and TRBJ2-2; 7 bases fit TRBD2. The CDR3 loop spans 16 amino acids. V shed 7 bases and J 7 bases; nucleotides not matched to a gene: 15. Germline-derived CDR1 and CDR2 are MGHRA and YSYEKL. The CDR3 protein is CASTLFVISGYGELFF. DNA of the CDR3: TGCGCCAGCACCCTTTTCGTTATTAGCGGGTACGGGGAGCTGTTTTTT.

DNA for the CDR3: TGTGCCAGCAGGGGGCCTTGGGAGGGGCCCAAAAACATTCAGTACTTC. This encodes CASRGPWEGPKNIQYF. This sequence joins TRBV2 and TRBJ2-4; TRBD2 matches at 7 bases. The CDR3 totals 16 residues. Germline V gene lookup returns CDR1 SNHLY and CDR2 FYNNEI. Losses at the gene ends were 6 bases for V and 2 bases for J; bases not matched to a gene: 10. Looking up the rest from reference TRBV2 and TRBJ2-4 gives the full variable domain: EPEVTQTPSHQVTQMGQEVILRCVPISNHLYFYWYRQILGQKVEFLVSFYNNEISEKSEIFDDQFSVERPDGSNFTLKIRSTKLEDSAMYFCASRGPWEGPKNIQYFGAGTRLSVL.

This clone was found a few times. The V and J genes are TRBV6-1 and TRBJ1-2; D is undetermined. V was shortened by 4 bases and J by 8 bases, with 8 bases between the two germline ends. The germline V gene has CDR1 MNHNS and CDR2 SASEGT. The CDR3 is 11 amino acids. CDR3 DNA: TGTGCCAGCAGTGCTCCCTCCGGCTACACCTTC. Protein sequence: CASSAPSGYTF.

This clone has only one observation. This chain joins TRBV19 and TRBJ2-1; TRBD1 aligns across 7 bases. Unmatched junction bases numbered 3, after V lost 4 bases and J lost 0 bases. The germline gives CDR1 LNHDA, CDR2 SQIVND (reference sequence). This CDR3 spans 15 amino acids. The CDR3 spells CASSKDRSSYNEQFF. The CDR3, as DNA: TGTGCCAGTAGTAAGGACAGGAGCTCCTACAATGAGCAGTTCTTC.

This clone was detected once. The V gene is TRBV28, the J gene TRBJ1-1; TRBD1 matches at 7 bases. With 3 bases clipped from V and 0 bases from J, the junction kept 4 bases outside the gene matches. The germline gives CDR1 MDHEN, CDR2 SYDVKM. The CDR3 runs 15 residues. The CDR3 loop reads CASSFDRELNTEAFF. In DNA form, the CDR3 reads TGTGCCAGCAGTTTCGACAGGGAATTGAACACTGAAGCTTTCTTT.

This chain uses TRBV2 with TRBJ2-1; D unclear. Germline-derived CDR1 and CDR2 are SNHLY and FYNNEI. Trimming stripped 9 bases from V and 2 bases from J, with 5 bases between. The CDR3 contains 11 residues. The CDR3 region has the DNA TGTGCCAGAGACCCCTACAATGAGCAGTTCTTC. Translated: CARDPYNEQFF.

The chain links TRBV9 to TRBJ1-4; no clear D gene. Trimming took 0 bases from V and 4 from J, leaving 10 bases between them. There are 15 residues in the CDR3. Germline CDR1 and CDR2: SGDLS and YYNGEE. The CDR3 is CASSVAAGLNEKLFF. The CDR3 DNA sequence: TGTGCCAGCAGCGTAGCGGCAGGCCTTAATGAAAAACTGTTTTTT.

The chain recombines TRBV6-6 with TRBJ2-7; 10 positions agree with TRBD1. Per germline, CDR1 MNHNY and CDR2 SVGAGI (reference sequence). The CDR3 consists of 14 residues. V gave up 6 bases and J gave up 3 bases; unmatched junction bases: 5. CDR3 protein: CASRPGQGNYEQYF. The CDR3 DNA sequence: TGTGCCAGCAGGCCGGGACAGGGGAACTACGAGCAGTACTTC.

The gene calls are TRBV27 and TRBJ2-7; a weak D match, TRBD1 (6 bases). The CDR3 sequence is 13 residues long. Trimming cost V 5 bases and J 6 bases, with 14 bases left between them. CDR1 MNHEY and CDR2 SMNVEV come from the germline V gene (reference sequence). In DNA form, the CDR3 reads TGTGCCAGCAGTGCCTCCAGGGGTGGCGAGCAGTACTTC. Translated, it gives CASSASRGGEQYF.

The chain combines TRBV4-1 with TRBJ2-2; D ambiguous. V lost 3 bases and J 0 bases, leaving 20 bases between the germline ends. The CDR3 totals 19 residues. Germline assignment: CDR1 MGHRA and CDR2 YSYEKL. CDR3 nucleotide sequence: TGCGCCAGCAGCCAGGGATTTTGGCCCCGAAGCGCGAACACCGGGGAGCTGTTTTTT. Its protein is CASSQGFWPRSANTGELFF.

The genes are TRBV9 and TRBJ2-7; no definite D call. Per the germline V gene, CDR1 is SGDLS and CDR2 is YYNGEE. The length of the CDR3 is 15 residues. V gave up 0 bases and J gave up 0 bases, with 10 bases separating them. The CDR3 DNA reads as TGTGCCAGCAGCGTAGGAGCGTTAAGCTCCTACGAGCAGTACTTC. It yields the protein CASSVGALSSYEQYF.

This clone has just one count. The chain joins TRBV4-3 to TRBJ2-1, with 12 positions matching TRBD2. Germline loops: CDR1 LGHNA, CDR2 YSLEER. V gave up 4 bases and J gave up 5 bases; unmatched junction bases: 3. This CDR3 has 15 residues. CDR3 amino acids: CASSLLAGGHNEQFF. DNA of the CDR3: TGCGCCAGCAGCCTCCTAGCGGGAGGGCACAATGAGCAGTTCTTC.

This clone showed up just once. V gene TRBV9 combines with J gene TRBJ1-5; no clear D gene. CDR1 SGDLS and CDR2 YYNGEE come from the germline V gene. Trimming removed 0 bases at V and 0 bases at J, with 16 bases between. The CDR3 runs 18 residues. CDR3 DNA: TGTGCCAGCAGCGTAGGTGCGGGCACACCTTTTAGCAATCAGCCCCAGCATTTT. Translation: CASSVGAGTPFSNQPQHF.